These 16 T cell receptor beta chains were sequenced from one sample in a study of blood T cell repertoires in COVID-19. Data came from immunoSEQ multiplex PCR; TCRdb stores just in-frame clones and leaves some out. This sample has 90,000 to 100,000 clones; roughly 80% occur once, and the top ten carry around 4.5%. The sequencing input was peripheral blood. These receptors originate from a man aged 55-75 years with acute or convalescent COVID-19.

The chain recombines TRBV3-1 (or the pseudogene TRBV3-2) with TRBJ2-5; 9 positions match TRBD2. This CDR3 is built from 12 residues. Germline V gene lookup returns CDR1 LGHDT and CDR2 YNNKEL (reference sequence). The CDR3 is CVTSGLQETQYF. The CDR3 region has the DNA TGTGTGACTAGCGGCCTCCAAGAGACCCAGTACTTC.

The chain recombines TRBV27 with TRBJ2-7; D perhaps matches TRBD2 (6 bases). V was trimmed by 2 bases and J by 3 bases, leaving 17 bases between them. This CDR3 spans 16 amino acids. Germline CDR1 reads MNHEY; CDR2 reads SMNVEV (reference sequence). The CDR3 DNA is TGTGCCAGCAGTTTAAATGGGGGGATGCTAATCTACGAGCAGTACTTC. Encoded protein: CASSLNGGMLIYEQYF.

The chain has TRBV29-1 and TRBJ1-2; D is perhaps TRBD1 (6 bases). Trimming stripped 7 bases from V and 3 bases from J, with 15 bases between. The germline V gene has CDR1 SQVTM and CDR2 ANQGSEA. CDR3 size: 13 residues. Written as DNA, the CDR3 is TGCAGCGGCTACAACAGGGTTGACTATGGCTACACCTTC. Amino acid sequence: CSGYNRVDYGYTF.

As concerns this clone: One junction end disagrees with the germline gene, perhaps due to a read error. V usage is TRBV7-7 and J usage is TRBJ2-1; D may be TRBD1 (5 bases). This CDR3 contains 12 residues. Germline loops: CDR1 SSHAT, CDR2 FNYEAQ (reference sequence). CDR3 sequence reads: CASSSDSNEQFF. CDR3 bases: TGTGCTAGCAGTTCCGACAGCAATGAGCAGTTCTTC.

The chain employs TRBV7-2 and TRBJ2-7; D might be TRBD2 (7 bases). This CDR3 is built from 14 residues. Germline CDR1 SGHTA, CDR2 FQGNSA. Trimming took 1 base from V and 2 from J, leaving 9 bases between them. CDR3 in amino acids: CASSLVGGPYEQYF. In DNA, the CDR3 is TGTGCCAGCAGCTTAGTGGGGGGGCCCTACGAGCAGTACTTC. Full variable domain (remainder filled in from reference TRBV7-2 and TRBJ2-7): GAGVSQSPSNKVTEKGKDVELRCDPISGHTALYWYRQSLGQGLEFLIYFQGNSAPDKSGLPSDRFSAERTGGSVSTLTIQRTQQEDSAVYLCASSLVGGPYEQYFGPGTRLTVT.

The V call is TRBV5-1, the J call TRBJ1-1; 11 nucleotides line up with TRBD1. Germline assignment: CDR1 SGHRS and CDR2 YFSETQ. The trim removed 4 bases at V and 4 bases at J, leaving 9 bases unmatched. The CDR3 is 16 amino acids. The CDR3 spells CASSPGTGGFGTEAFF. The CDR3 DNA reads TGCGCCAGCAGCCCCGGGACAGGGGGATTCGGCACTGAAGCTTTCTTT.

The genes are TRBV6-5 and TRBJ2-7; possible D gene TRBD1, 6 bases. V was shortened by 5 bases and J by 3 bases, with 14 bases between the two germline ends. The length of the CDR3 is 14 residues. Germline CDR1 and CDR2: MNHEY and SVGAGI. In DNA, the CDR3 is TGTGCCAGCAGTCGTGACAGGTTGAGCTACGAGCAGTACTTC. Protein: CASSRDRLSYEQYF.

The V call is TRBV7-6, the J call TRBJ2-5; D is perhaps TRBD2 (6 bases). In germline, CDR1 is SGHVS, CDR2 FNYEAQ. The CDR3 has 14 residues. Trimming shortened V by 3 bases and J by 7 bases, and 15 bases separated the two germline ends. The CDR3 sequence: CASSFINVGGTQYF. The CDR3 DNA sequence: TGTGCCAGCAGCTTTATAAACGTGGGGGGGACCCAGTACTTC.

This clone was observed a handful of times. The chain uses TRBV18 and TRBJ2-1; D possibly corresponds to TRBD2 (6 bases). V shed 3 bases and J shed 0 bases, with 9 bases lying between them. This CDR3 is built from 15 residues. CDR1 KGHSH and CDR2 LQKENI come from the germline V gene. The CDR3 here is CASSPGGSSYNEQFF. CDR3 DNA sequence: TGTGCCAGCTCACCGGGGGGTAGCTCCTACAATGAGCAGTTCTTC.

This clone was found once. V and J are TRBV3-1 (or the pseudogene TRBV3-2) and TRBJ1-2; D remains ambiguous. The CDR3 has 14 residues. V was cut by 6 bases and J by 7 bases, with 18 bases left in between. The germline V gene has CDR1 LGHDT and CDR2 YNNKEL (reference sequence). The CDR3 DNA reads as TGTGCCAGCAGAAAACCCTCACAGTGCCGTGGCTACACCTTC. This encodes CASRKPSQCRGYTF.

The V and J genes are TRBV12-3 or TRBV12-4 and TRBJ2-5; no clear D. Trimming cost V 6 bases and J 1 base, with 9 bases left between them. This CDR3 region has 13 residues. CDR3 nucleotide sequence: TGTGCCAGCAGCCCAATGGCCCAAGAGACCCAGTACTTC. Amino acid sequence: CASSPMAQETQYF.

This chain links TRBV30 with TRBJ1-1; no reliable D call. This CDR3 spans 11 amino acids. Germline lookup yields CDR1 GTSNPN and CDR2 SVGIG (reference sequence). Between the trimmed V and J ends, which lost 2 bases and 5 bases, there was a span of 6 bases. CDR3 DNA sequence: TGTGCCTGGAGTAGGAGGACTGAAGCTTTCTTT. This gives the protein CAWSRRTEAFF.

This rearrangement joins TRBV7-9 to TRBJ1-2, with no clear D. This CDR3 is 14 amino acids long. Germline lookup yields CDR1 SEHNR and CDR2 FQNEAQ (reference sequence). Trimming left V 3 bases short and J 7 bases short, with 15 bases between. The CDR3 DNA follows: TGTGCCAGCAGCTTGCCAGTATACAGTGGTGGCTACACCTTC. Amino acid sequence: CASSLPVYSGGYTF. Complete variable domain (other parts from reference TRBV7-9 and TRBJ1-2): DTGVSQNPRHKITKRGQNVTFRCDPISEHNRLYWYRQTLGQGPEFLTYFQNEAQLEKSRLLSDRFSAERPKGSFSTLEIQRTEQGDSAMYLCASSLPVYSGGYTFGSGTRLTVV.

The chain is built from TRBV28 and TRBJ1-2, with 9 nucleotides matching TRBD1. After removal of 4 bases from V and 4 bases from J, the junction contained 4 bases not matched to a gene. This CDR3 spans 14 amino acids. Germline loops: CDR1 MDHEN, CDR2 SYDVKM. Here the CDR3 reads CASSSEDRGYGYTF. The CDR3 bases are TGTGCCAGCAGTTCCGAGGACAGGGGCTATGGCTACACCTTC.

The chain employs TRBV6-2 or TRBV6-3 and TRBJ2-1; 7 bases are a match to TRBD1. The J segment lost 0 bases and the V segment lost 6 bases, leaving 11 bases of the junction unmatched. CDR1 and CDR2 (germline): MNHEY, SVGEGT. There are 17 residues in the CDR3. The CDR3 loop reads CASSSVTGISSYNEQFF. The CDR3 DNA reads TGTGCCAGCAGCTCCGTGACAGGGATCTCCTCCTACAATGAGCAGTTCTTC.

The chain joins TRBV15 to TRBJ1-2; D uncertain. Germline values: CDR1 LNHNV, CDR2 YYDKDF (reference sequence). The CDR3 is made up of 14 amino acids. V was shortened by 3 bases and J by 7 bases, with 15 bases between the two germline ends. CDR3 residues: CATSSITESFGYTF. The CDR3 bases are TGTGCCACCAGCAGCATTACAGAGAGCTTTGGCTACACCTTC.